This entry lists 21 T cell receptor beta chains sequenced from one sample in a study of blood T cell repertoires in COVID-19. The data were produced by immunoSEQ multiplex PCR, yet TCRdb's version contains in-frame clones alone and is incomplete. The table records around 300,000 clones, 88% of them present only once. Sequencing was carried out using PBMCs or T cells enriched from blood (not recorded which). The origin of the receptors is a man aged 25-40 years who had recovered from COVID-19.

This clone was seen a single time. This chain joins TRBV6-5 and TRBJ1-1, with 9 bases fitting TRBD1. CDR3 length: 16 amino acids. After removal of 2 bases from V and 5 bases from J, the junction contained 9 bases not matched to a gene. Germline V CDR1 and CDR2: MNHEY, SVGAGI. CDR3 amino acids: CASSYDPRTGETEAFF. CDR3 in DNA: TGTGCCAGCAGTTACGACCCACGGACAGGGGAGACTGAAGCTTTCTTT.

This clone was seen just once. The chain links TRBV12-3 or TRBV12-4 to TRBJ2-7, with 7 bases lining up with TRBD1. The CDR3 runs 13 residues. V was pared by 11 bases and J by 3 bases, with 10 bases of the junction left unmatched. The CDR3 region is CASSRGQYYEQYF. The CDR3 nucleotides are TGTGCCTCATCTAGGGGACAGTACTACGAGCAGTACTTC.

V and J are TRBV7-6 and TRBJ2-5, with D perhaps matching TRBD2 (6 bases). Germline CDR1 and CDR2: SGHVS and FNYEAQ. V lost 11 bases to trimming and J lost 1 base, with 17 bases between them. The CDR3 length is 14 residues. CDR3 coding DNA: TGTGCCGGACCGACGGGGGAATTCCAAGAGACCCAGTACTTC. This gives the protein CAGPTGEFQETQYF.

The V gene is TRBV27, the J gene TRBJ2-2; tentatively, D is TRBD1 (5 bases). The CDR3 spans 14 residues. The V gene's germline CDR1 is MNHEY and CDR2 SMNVEV (reference sequence). V was trimmed by 5 bases and J by 4 bases, leaving 11 bases between them. DNA for the CDR3: TGTGCCAGCAGTCTAACAGGTTCCACCGGGGAGCTGTTTTTT. The encoded protein is CASSLTGSTGELFF.

The chain recombines TRBV5-5 with TRBJ2-1; TRBD2 is a possible D gene (5 bases). With 3 bases removed from V and 5 bases from J, the gap between germline ends came to 12 bases. Germline V lookup: CDR1 SGHKS, CDR2 YYEKEE (reference sequence). The CDR3 consists of 14 residues. CDR3 DNA: TGTGCCAGCAGCTGGGTGATGGGAGACAATGAGCAGTTCTTC. This gives the protein CASSWVMGDNEQFF.

The DNA of the CDR3 is TGTGCCTGGAGTTGGGGGCAGGGTAATGAAAAACTGTTTTTT. Its translation: CAWSWGQGNEKLFF. The V call is TRBV30, the J call TRBJ1-4; D perhaps matches TRBD1 (6 bases). V was trimmed by 2 bases and J by 4 bases, leaving 11 bases between them. This CDR3 spans 14 amino acids. Germline CDR1 reads GTSNPN; CDR2 reads SVGIG (reference sequence).

This rearrangement joins TRBV18 to TRBJ2-7, with 11 bases lining up with TRBD2. After removal of 5 bases from V and 5 bases from J, the junction contained 8 bases not matched to a gene. From germline, CDR1 is KGHSH and CDR2 LQKENI. This CDR3 is built from 15 residues. The CDR3 protein is CASSVTGTSGHEQYF. The CDR3 bases are TGTGCCAGCTCAGTAACCGGGACTAGCGGCCACGAGCAGTACTTC.

J is TRBJ2-3 and V is TRBV5-1, with a tentative D call TRBD1 (6 bases). The CDR3 extends over 15 amino acids. V was shortened by 0 bases and J by 0 bases, with 8 bases between the two germline ends. Germline-derived CDR1 and CDR2 are SGHRS and YFSETQ. In nucleotides, the CDR3 is TGCGCCAGCAGCTTGGGACAGGCTAGCACAGATACGCAGTATTTT. Its translation: CASSLGQASTDTQYF.

V gene TRBV18 combines with J gene TRBJ1-2, with a possible D match to TRBD1 (6 bases). Trimming took off 1 base at V and 7 bases at J, with 22 bases between the two ends. The CDR3 is 17 residues long. Germline V CDR1 and CDR2: KGHSH, LQKENI. The CDR3 region is CASSPLKGEILKFGYTF. The CDR3 nucleotides read TGTGCCAGCTCACCACTTAAGGGGGAGATCCTGAAATTTGGCTACACCTTC.

The V gene is TRBV30, the J gene TRBJ1-2; TRBD1 might be the D (5 bases). Germline CDR1 GTSNPN, CDR2 SVGIG (reference sequence). The CDR3 runs to 12 residues. The V end was cut by 3 bases, the J end by 7 bases, with 12 bases between. The CDR3 sequence: CAWSEQAGGYTF. CDR3 nucleotide sequence: TGTGCCTGGAGCGAACAGGCAGGTGGCTACACCTTC.

The chain couples TRBV7-3 to TRBJ1-2; 10 bases match TRBD1. The V and J ends lost 5 bases and 7 bases, in that order; junction bases with no gene match: 10. Per germline, CDR1 SGHTA and CDR2 FQGTGA. There are 15 residues in the CDR3. The CDR3 sequence is CASSLHPTGGFGYTF. The CDR3 nucleotides read TGTGCCAGCAGCCTCCATCCGACAGGGGGCTTTGGCTACACCTTC.

The V call is TRBV11-2, the J call TRBJ2-7; TRBD2 might be the D (5 bases). The germline CDR1 and CDR2 sequences are SGHAT and FQNNGV. Trimming left V 0 bases short and J 0 bases short, with 12 bases between. The CDR3 runs to 16 residues. DNA for the CDR3: TGTGCCAGCAGCTTAGATGTGGAGGCCAGCTCCTACGAGCAGTACTTC. Encoded protein: CASSLDVEASSYEQYF.

The chain carries TRBV9 and TRBJ2-6; 11 nucleotides align to TRBD1. The germline gives CDR1 SGDLS, CDR2 YYNGEE. Losses at the gene ends were 2 bases for V and 0 bases for J; bases not matched to a gene: 7. The CDR3 runs to 19 residues. For the CDR3, the DNA is TGTGCCAGCAGCGTGGGTCCGGGACAGGGGGACTCTGGGGCCAACGTCCTGACTTTC. Translation: CASSVGPGQGDSGANVLTF.

This clone was recorded once. This chain joins TRBV11-2 and TRBJ2-7; TRBD2 aligns across 10 bases. The CDR3 has 15 amino acids. J was trimmed by 5 bases and V by 2 bases; bases with no gene match: 6. Germline V lookup: CDR1 SGHAT, CDR2 FQNNGV. The CDR3 here is CASSLTLAGIDEQYF. Here the CDR3 DNA reads TGTGCCAGCAGCTTAACACTAGCGGGGATCGACGAGCAGTACTTC.

This chain joins TRBV3-1 (or the pseudogene TRBV3-2) and TRBJ1-1; possibly TRBD1 for D (5 bases). V shed 6 bases and J shed 5 bases, with 10 bases lying between them. CDR1 LGHDT and CDR2 YNNKEL come from the germline V gene (reference sequence). The CDR3 consists of 12 residues. The CDR3: CASSTQGTEAFF. DNA for the CDR3: TGTGCCAGCAGTACCCAGGGAACTGAAGCTTTCTTT.

The chain couples TRBV19 to TRBJ1-1, with TRBD1 identical over 8 bases. V lost 8 bases, J lost 5 bases, and 13 bases stayed unmatched. The CDR3 has 15 residues. Germline assignment: CDR1 LNHDA and CDR2 SQIVND (reference sequence). The CDR3 DNA reads as TGTGCCAGTCAGCGTAGGACAGGGCTTTGGACTGAAGCTTTCTTT. The encoded protein is CASQRRTGLWTEAFF.

The rearrangement joins TRBV6-5 to TRBJ1-4; 8 bases line up with TRBD1. Trimming at V came to 6 bases and at J to 8 bases, leaving 11 bases not matched to a gene. Germline lookup yields CDR1 MNHEY and CDR2 SVGAGI. The CDR3 contains 15 residues. Written as DNA, the CDR3 is TGTGCCAGCAGCCCGGGACAGGCCCTCAAGGAAAAACTGTTTTTT. Protein: CASSPGQALKEKLFF.

This chain links TRBV7-9 with TRBJ2-7; weak D call: TRBD1 (5 bases). V gave up 2 bases and J gave up 6 bases, with 14 bases separating them. This CDR3 spans 14 amino acids. The germline V gene has CDR1 SEHNR and CDR2 FQNEAQ (reference sequence). In DNA form, the CDR3 reads TGTGCCAGCAGCTTACTGGGGCAGCCATCCGAGCAGTACTTC. It is translated as CASSLLGQPSEQYF.

V usage is TRBV28 and J usage is TRBJ1-1; 9 bases align to TRBD1. Trimming removed 7 bases from V and 7 bases from J; junction bases left unmatched: 7. The CDR3 sequence is 13 residues long. Germline CDR1 MDHEN, CDR2 SYDVKM. CDR3: CASKWTGVFEAFF. The CDR3 DNA follows: TGTGCCAGCAAATGGACAGGGGTATTTGAAGCTTTCTTT.

The chain links TRBV18 to TRBJ1-5, with 8 bases fitting TRBD1. The CDR3 covers 16 residues. Germline V gene sequence: CDR1 KGHSH, CDR2 LQKENI. With 3 bases clipped from V and 9 bases from J, the junction kept 13 bases outside the gene matches. CDR3 protein: CASSPATGAQKGPQHF. For the CDR3, the DNA is TGTGCCAGCTCACCGGCGACAGGGGCTCAAAAAGGGCCCCAGCATTTT.

The chain combines TRBV5-1 with TRBJ1-2, with 7 bases matching TRBD1. Germline CDR1 SGHRS, CDR2 YFSETQ. This CDR3 is 14 amino acids long. J was trimmed by 3 bases and V by 0 bases; bases with no gene match: 2. The CDR3 DNA follows: TGCGCCAGCAGCTTGGTAGGGACAGACTATGGCTACACCTTC. Its translation: CASSLVGTDYGYTF. The complete variable domain, with remaining parts taken from reference TRBV5-1 and TRBJ1-2, reads KAGVTQTPRYLIKTRGQQVTLSCSPISGHRSVSWYQQTPGQGLQFLFEYFSETQRNKGNFPGRFSGRQFSNSRSEMNVSTLELGDSALYLCASSLVGTDYGYTFGSGTRLTVV.